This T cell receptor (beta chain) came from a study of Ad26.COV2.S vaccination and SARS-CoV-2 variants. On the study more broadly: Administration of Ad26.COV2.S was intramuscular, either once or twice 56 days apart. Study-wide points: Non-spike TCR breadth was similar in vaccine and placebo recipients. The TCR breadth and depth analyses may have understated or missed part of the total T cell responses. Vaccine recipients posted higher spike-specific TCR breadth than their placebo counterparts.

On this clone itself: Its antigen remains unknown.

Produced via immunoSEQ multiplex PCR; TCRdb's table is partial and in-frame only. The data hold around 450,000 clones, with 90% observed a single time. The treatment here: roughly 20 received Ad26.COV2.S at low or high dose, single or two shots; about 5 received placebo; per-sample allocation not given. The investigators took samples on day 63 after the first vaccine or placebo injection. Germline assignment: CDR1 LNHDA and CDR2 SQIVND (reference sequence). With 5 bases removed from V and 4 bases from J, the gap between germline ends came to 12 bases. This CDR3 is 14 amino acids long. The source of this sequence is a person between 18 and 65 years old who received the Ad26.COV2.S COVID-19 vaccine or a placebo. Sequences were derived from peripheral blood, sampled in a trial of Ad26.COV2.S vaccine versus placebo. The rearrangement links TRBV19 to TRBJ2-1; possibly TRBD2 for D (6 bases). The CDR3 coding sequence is TGTGCCAGTAGTGAACGGGACTGGTACAATGAGCAGTTCTTC. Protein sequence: CASSERDWYNEQFF.